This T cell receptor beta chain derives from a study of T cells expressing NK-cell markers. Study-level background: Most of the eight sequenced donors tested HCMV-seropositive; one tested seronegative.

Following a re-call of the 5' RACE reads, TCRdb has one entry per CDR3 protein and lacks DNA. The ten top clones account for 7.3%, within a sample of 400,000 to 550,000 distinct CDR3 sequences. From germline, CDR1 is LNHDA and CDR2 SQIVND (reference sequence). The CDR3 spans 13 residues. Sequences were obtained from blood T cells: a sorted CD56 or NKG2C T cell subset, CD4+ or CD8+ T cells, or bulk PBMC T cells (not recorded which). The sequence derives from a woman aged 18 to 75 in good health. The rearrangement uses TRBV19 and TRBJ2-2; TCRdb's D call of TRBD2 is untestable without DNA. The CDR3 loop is CASSRTRTGELFF.